These 8 T cell receptor beta chains share one sample of origin, sequenced in a study of blood T cell repertoires in COVID-19. Repertoires were generated with immunoSEQ multiplex PCR, while TCRdb's copy carries only in-frame clones and drops some. The sample lists a few hundred thousand clones, approximately 86% occurring once. The sequenced sample consisted of peripheral blood. These receptors originate from a woman aged 60-75 years with COVID-19, enrolled during active disease.

This CDR3 reads CASSYIDTQYF. CDR3 sequence (DNA): TGTGCCAGCAGTTATATAGATACGCAGTATTTT. V gene TRBV6-2 or TRBV6-3 combines with J gene TRBJ2-3; D gene unclear. Trimming shortened V by 3 bases and J by 5 bases, and 3 bases separated the two germline ends. Germline V gene sequence: CDR1 MNHEY, CDR2 SVGEGT. This CDR3 region has 11 residues.

The chain recombines TRBV28 with TRBJ2-2, with TRBD1 identical over 10 bases. With V trimmed by 5 bases and J by 5 bases, 2 bases remained unmatched. The germline V gene has CDR1 MDHEN and CDR2 SYDVKM. The CDR3 sequence is 14 residues long. This chain's CDR3 is CASSGGQGTGELFF. CDR3 nucleotide sequence: TGTGCCAGCAGTGGGGGACAGGGGACCGGGGAGCTGTTTTTT.

The V gene is TRBV2, the J gene TRBJ2-1; 8 nucleotides align to TRBD2. V lost 7 bases to trimming and J lost 2 bases; unmatched junction nucleotides: 4. There are 14 residues in the CDR3. Germline V gene data show CDR1 as SNHLY and CDR2 as FYNNEI. CDR3 in DNA: TGTGCCAGCATACTACTAGCGGCCTACAATGAGCAGTTCTTC. It codes for CASILLAAYNEQFF.

V usage is TRBV11-3 and J usage is TRBJ2-7, with a tentative D call TRBD2 (5 bases). Germline V gene lookup returns CDR1 SGHNT and CDR2 YENEEA. The CDR3 spans 12 residues. V gave up 4 bases and J gave up 7 bases, with 11 bases separating them. CDR3 nucleotide sequence: TGTGCCAGCAGCTCCCCCGAGGGTGAGCAGTACTTC. Translating it yields CASSSPEGEQYF. Together with reference TRBV11-3 and TRBJ2-7, the CDR3 gives the full variable domain: EAGVVQSPRYKIIEKKQPVAFWCNPISGHNTLYWYLQNLGQGPELLIRYENEEAVDDSQLPKDRFSAERLKGVDSTLKIQPAELGDSAVYLCASSSPEGEQYFGPGTRLTVT.

The CDR3 loop reads CASSRQTASEQYF. For the CDR3, the DNA is TGTGCCAGTAGTAGACAGACAGCGTCCGAGCAGTACTTC. This chain joins TRBV19 and TRBJ2-7; possible D gene TRBD1, 5 bases. This CDR3 region has 13 residues. Germline assignment: CDR1 LNHDA and CDR2 SQIVND (reference sequence). V lost 4 bases to trimming and J lost 6 bases, with 13 bases between them.

The chain employs TRBV2 and TRBJ2-7; D is uncertain. CDR3 length: 12 amino acids. With 5 bases removed from V and 2 bases from J, the gap between germline ends came to 7 bases. The germline gives CDR1 SNHLY, CDR2 FYNNEI. CDR3 residues: CASSQETYEQYF. The CDR3 DNA reads TGTGCCAGCAGTCAGGAAACCTACGAGCAGTACTTC.

This chain connects TRBV18 to TRBJ2-1, with a weak D call TRBD2 (5 bases). CDR1 is KGHSH and CDR2 is LQKENI in the germline V gene. The length of the CDR3 is 14 residues. V was cut by 4 bases and J by 7 bases, with 14 bases left in between. DNA for the CDR3: TGTGCCAGCTCACGGGGAGTTGAGGGTAATGAGCAGTTCTTC. Translated: CASSRGVEGNEQFF. The whole variable domain, remainder taken from reference TRBV18 and TRBJ2-1, is NAGVMQNPRHLVRRRGQEARLRCSPMKGHSHVYWYRQLPEEGLKFMVYLQKENIIDESGMPKERFSAEFPKEGPSILRIQQVVRGDSAAYFCASSRGVEGNEQFFGPGTRLTVL.

This clone has only one observation. J is TRBJ1-1 and V is TRBV7-6; a possible D gene is TRBD1 (5 bases). This CDR3 contains 12 residues. With 5 bases removed from V and 8 bases from J, the gap between germline ends came to 12 bases. Germline-derived CDR1 and CDR2 are SGHVS and FNYEAQ. The CDR3 loop reads CASSHTGGEAFF. For the CDR3, the DNA is TGTGCCAGCAGCCATACGGGGGGAGAAGCTTTCTTT.